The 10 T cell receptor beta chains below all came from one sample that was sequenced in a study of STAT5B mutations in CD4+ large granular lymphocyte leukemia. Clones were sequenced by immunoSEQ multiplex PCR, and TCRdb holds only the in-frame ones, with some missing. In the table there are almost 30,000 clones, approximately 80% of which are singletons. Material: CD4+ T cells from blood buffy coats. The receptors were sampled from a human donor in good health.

CDR3 loop: CASSAQAASNSPLHF. CDR3 sequence (DNA): TGTGCCAGCAGCGCACAAGCGGCTTCAAATTCACCCCTCCACTTT. This chain uses TRBV7-2 with TRBJ1-6; D is undetermined. The germline V and J ends were trimmed by 5 bases and 7 bases, with 15 bases remaining between them. The germline V gene has CDR1 SGHTA and CDR2 FQGNSA. The CDR3 length is 15 residues.

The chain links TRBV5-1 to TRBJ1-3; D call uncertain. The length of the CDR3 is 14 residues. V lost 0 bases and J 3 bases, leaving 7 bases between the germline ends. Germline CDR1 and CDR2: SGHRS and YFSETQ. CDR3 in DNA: TGCGCCAGCAGCTTGGACGGGAGTGGAAACACCATATATTTT. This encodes CASSLDGSGNTIYF.

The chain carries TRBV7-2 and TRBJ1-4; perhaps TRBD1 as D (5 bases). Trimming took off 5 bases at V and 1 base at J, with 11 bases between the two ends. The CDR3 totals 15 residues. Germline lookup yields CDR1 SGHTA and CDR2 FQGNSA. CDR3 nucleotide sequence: TGTGCCAGCAGCCAGGGTGGCAGAACTAATGAAAAACTGTTTTTT. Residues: CASSQGGRTNEKLFF.

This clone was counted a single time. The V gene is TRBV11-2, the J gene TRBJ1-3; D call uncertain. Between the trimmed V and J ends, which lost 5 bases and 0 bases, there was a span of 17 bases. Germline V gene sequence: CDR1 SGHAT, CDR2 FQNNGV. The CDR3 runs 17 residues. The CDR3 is CASSPRGVPTSGNTIYF. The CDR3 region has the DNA TGTGCCAGCAGCCCTCGTGGGGTGCCCACCTCTGGAAACACCATATATTTT.

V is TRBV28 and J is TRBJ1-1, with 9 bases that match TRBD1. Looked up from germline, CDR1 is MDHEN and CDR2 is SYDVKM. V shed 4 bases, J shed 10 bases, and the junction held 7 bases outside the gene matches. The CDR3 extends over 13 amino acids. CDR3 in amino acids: CASSSGQGTSAFF. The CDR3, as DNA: TGTGCCAGCAGTTCTGGACAGGGGACGTCAGCTTTCTTT.

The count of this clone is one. CDR3 sequence (DNA): TGTGCCAGCAGATGGTCGGGCTCCTACAATGAGCAGTTCTTC. Translated, it gives CASRWSGSYNEQFF. The J gene is TRBJ2-1, the V gene TRBV7-2; no definite D call. The CDR3 runs 14 residues. Trimming pared 6 bases from V and 0 bases from J, leaving 9 bases between. CDR1 is SGHTA, CDR2 FQGNSA, per germline.

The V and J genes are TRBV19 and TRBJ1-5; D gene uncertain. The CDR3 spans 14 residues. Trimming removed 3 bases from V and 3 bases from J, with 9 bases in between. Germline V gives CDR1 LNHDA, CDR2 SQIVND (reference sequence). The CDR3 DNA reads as TGTGCCAGTAGTATCCTGGCGGACAATCAGCCCCAGCATTTT. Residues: CASSILADNQPQHF.

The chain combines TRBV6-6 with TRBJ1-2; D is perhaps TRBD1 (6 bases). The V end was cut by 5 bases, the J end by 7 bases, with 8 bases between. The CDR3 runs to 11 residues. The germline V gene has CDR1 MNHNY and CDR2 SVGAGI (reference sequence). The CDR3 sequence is CASSDRRGYTF. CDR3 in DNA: TGTGCCAGCAGTGACAGGCGTGGCTACACCTTC.

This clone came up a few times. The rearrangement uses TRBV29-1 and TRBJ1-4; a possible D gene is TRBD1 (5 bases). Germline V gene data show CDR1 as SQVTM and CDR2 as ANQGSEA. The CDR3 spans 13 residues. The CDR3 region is CSGAGQPNEKLFF. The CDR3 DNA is TGCAGTGGAGCCGGACAACCTAATGAAAAACTGTTTTTT.

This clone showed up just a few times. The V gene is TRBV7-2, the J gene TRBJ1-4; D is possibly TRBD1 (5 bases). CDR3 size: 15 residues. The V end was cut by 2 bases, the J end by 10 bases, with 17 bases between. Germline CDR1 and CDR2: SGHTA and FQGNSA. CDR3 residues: CASSLTQSAGGKLFF. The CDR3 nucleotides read TGTGCCAGCAGCTTAACCCAGAGCGCGGGGGGAAAACTGTTTTTT.